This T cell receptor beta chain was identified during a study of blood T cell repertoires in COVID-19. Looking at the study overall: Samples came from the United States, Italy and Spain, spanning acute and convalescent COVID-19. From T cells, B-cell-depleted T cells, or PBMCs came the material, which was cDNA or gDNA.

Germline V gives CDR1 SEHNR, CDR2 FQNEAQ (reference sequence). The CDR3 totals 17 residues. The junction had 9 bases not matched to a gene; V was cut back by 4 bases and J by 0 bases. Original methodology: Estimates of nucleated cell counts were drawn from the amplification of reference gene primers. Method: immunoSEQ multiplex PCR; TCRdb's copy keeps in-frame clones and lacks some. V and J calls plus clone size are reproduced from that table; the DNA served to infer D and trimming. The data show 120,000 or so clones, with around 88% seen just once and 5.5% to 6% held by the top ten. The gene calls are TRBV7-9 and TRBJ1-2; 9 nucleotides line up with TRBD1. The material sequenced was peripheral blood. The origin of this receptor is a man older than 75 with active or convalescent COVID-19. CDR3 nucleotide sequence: TGTGCCAGCAGCTCTCCGCCGGGACAGGGTTCTAACTATGGCTACACCTTC. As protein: CASSSPPGQGSNYGYTF. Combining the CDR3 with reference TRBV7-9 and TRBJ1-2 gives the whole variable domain DTGVSQNPRHKITKRGQNVTFRCDPISEHNRLYWYRQTLGQGPEFLTYFQNEAQLEKSRLLSDRFSAERPKGSFSTLEIQRTEQGDSAMYLCASSSPPGQGSNYGYTFGSGTRLTVV.